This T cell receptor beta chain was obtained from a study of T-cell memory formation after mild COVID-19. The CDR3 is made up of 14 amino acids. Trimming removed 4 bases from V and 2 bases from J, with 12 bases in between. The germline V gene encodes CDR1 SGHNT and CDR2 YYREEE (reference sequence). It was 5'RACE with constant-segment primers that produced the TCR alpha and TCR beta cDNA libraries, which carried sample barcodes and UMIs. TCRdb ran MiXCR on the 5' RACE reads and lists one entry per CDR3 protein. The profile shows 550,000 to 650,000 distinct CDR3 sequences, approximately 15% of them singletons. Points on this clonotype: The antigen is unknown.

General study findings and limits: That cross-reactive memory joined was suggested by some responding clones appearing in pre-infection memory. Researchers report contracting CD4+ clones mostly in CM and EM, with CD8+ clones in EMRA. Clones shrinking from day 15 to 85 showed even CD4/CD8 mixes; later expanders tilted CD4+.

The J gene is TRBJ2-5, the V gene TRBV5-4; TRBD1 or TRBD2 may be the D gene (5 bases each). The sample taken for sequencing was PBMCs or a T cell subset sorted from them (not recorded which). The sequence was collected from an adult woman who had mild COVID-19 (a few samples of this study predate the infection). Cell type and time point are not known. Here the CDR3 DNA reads TGTGCCAGCAGCCTATGGGACGGTCAAGAGACCCAGTACTTC. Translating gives CASSLWDGQETQYF.